This T cell receptor (beta chain) originates from a study of identical twins (dated by TCRdb to the mid-2010s). Regarding the complete study: TCR alpha and beta repertoires from monozygotic twins, unrelated adults of various ages and cord blood were deep-sequenced to test whether fetal clonotypes persist. To rule out contamination, replicate twin experiments were performed at different times with different library preparation protocols.

The investigation overall reported the following: Recombination models systematically underestimated out-of-frame TCR alpha sharing in monozygotic twins but agreed with sharing between unrelated individuals. A weaker excess of twin sharing was found in beta out-of-frame sequences because the signal-to-noise ratio was lowered by fewer shared sequences. Fewer insertions were carried by abundant cord blood beta clonotypes, a similar but weaker trend appeared in young adult naive repertoires, and no such trend appeared in memory repertoires. Invariant T cells such as MAIT and iNKT could partly confound zero-insertion analyses, though diverse VJ usage argued against this for most clonotypes. Because the same donors could not be followed over many years, conclusions were based on cross-sectional statistical analysis. Compared with coincidental sharing between unrelated individuals, out-of-frame TCR alpha sequences shared between twins had an excess of sequences with low generation probability.

Every donor in the study was a healthy Caucasian. This clonotype has at least ten counts. The clone's antigen remains unknown. Base qualities were left out, and no much larger clone turns up one base away. Library preparation employed 5' RACE. Sequenced on an Illumina HiSeq 2000. Template switching introduced a universal primer binding site; the final cDNA contained a unique molecular identifier, enabling accurate counting of TCR cDNA molecules. Specific primers in the conserved constant-segment region were used to synthesize first-strand cDNA for TCR alpha and beta chains. To control for contamination, every cDNA library was double barcoded, receiving both a SMART-Mk sample barcode and Illumina barcodes. TruSeq adapter sequences, together with Illumina sample barcodes, were added in two successive PCR steps. Sequencing of the TCR alpha and beta cDNA libraries was done on the Illumina HiSeq platform using custom primers. Turning to the authors' computational methods: Unique molecular identifiers were extracted from raw reads with MiGEC, and CDR3 positions were determined with MiXCR. Recombination models were inferred per individual with the repgenHMM and IGoR tools using an EM algorithm. The tcR package in R was used for shared clonotype analysis, with sharing normalized by the product of cloneset sizes. To study raw recombination without the effects of thymic and clonal selection, out-of-frame nonproductive sequences were analyzed. Clones were called with MiXCR by TCRdb after fastp trimmed the public reads at Q25, and only in-frame beta chains were retained. Each entry is one CDR3 protein sequence, shown with its most common DNA and genes. The V and J calls, along with clone size, are taken from TCRdb and not from the paper's own processing. Within this sample are around 1.7 million distinct CDR3 sequences, with about 31% of them counted one time only. The ten largest clones take up about 0.3% of the sample.

The sequenced sample consisted of cord blood. The receptor was derived from a newborn girl in good health.

The CDR3 protein: CASSDRMNTEAFF. The sequenced DNA: TGTGCCAGCAGTGACAGGATGAACACTGAAGCTTTCTTT. This receptor chain uses TRBV12-3 or TRBV12-4 and TRBJ1-1; a tentative D call is TRBD1 (6 bases match). Including cysteine and phenylalanine, the CDR3 has 13 amino acids. The entry retains the CDR3 DNA only, 39 bases that are in frame from base 1. Trimming removed 5 bases from V and 0 bases from J, leaving 7 bases between the germline ends.